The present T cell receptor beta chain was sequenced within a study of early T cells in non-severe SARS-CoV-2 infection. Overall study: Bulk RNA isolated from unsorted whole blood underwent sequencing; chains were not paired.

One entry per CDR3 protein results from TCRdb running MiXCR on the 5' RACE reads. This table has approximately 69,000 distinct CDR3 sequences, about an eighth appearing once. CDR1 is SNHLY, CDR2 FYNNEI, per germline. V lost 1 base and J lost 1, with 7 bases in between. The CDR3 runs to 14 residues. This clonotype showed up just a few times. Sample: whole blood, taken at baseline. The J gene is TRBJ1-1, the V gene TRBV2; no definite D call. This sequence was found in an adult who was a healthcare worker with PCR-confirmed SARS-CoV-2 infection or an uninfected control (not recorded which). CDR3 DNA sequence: TGTGCCAGCAGTGAAGATGGGCAGAACACTGAAGCTTTCTTT. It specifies CASSEDGQNTEAFF.